Included here is one T cell receptor (beta chain) sequence, with context. This specimen belongs to a study of T cell responses to AZD1222 COVID-19 vaccine. The CDR3 has 13 residues. CDR1 and CDR2 from the germline V gene are MDHEN and SYDVKM. Trimming took 4 bases from V and 4 from J, leaving 10 bases between them. Sequencing used immunoSEQ multiplex PCR; TCRdb keeps in-frame clones, though not all of them. The table shows 160,000 or so clones, with more than 80% occurring only once. The receptor was isolated from an adult who received the MenACWY meningococcal vaccine as a control. This chain connects TRBV28 to TRBJ2-5; maybe TRBD2 (5 bases). The sequencing used peripheral blood, collected 28 days after the second dose of the MenACWY control vaccine. The CDR3 protein is CASSSGGLETQYF. The CDR3 DNA reads TGTGCCAGCAGTTCTGGCGGACTAGAGACCCAGTACTTC.